This T cell receptor (beta chain) stems from a study of blood T cell repertoires in COVID-19. TCRdb's table, derived via immunoSEQ multiplex PCR, lists solely in-frame clones and lacks some. The sample has about 350,000 clones, roughly 87% seen once; the top ten hold 0.9% to 1.2%. This CDR3 is 13 amino acids long. Trimming cost V 5 bases and J 2 bases, with 9 bases left between them. Germline V gives CDR1 LGHNT, CDR2 FRNRAP. Source material: PBMCs or T cells enriched from blood (not recorded which). The chain employs TRBV12-5 and TRBJ1-1; no clear D. This sequence originates from a woman in her thirties who had recovered from COVID-19. The chain's CDR3 is CASGGQVNTEAFF. DNA for the CDR3: TGTGCTAGTGGTGGGCAGGTTAACACTGAAGCTTTCTTT.